This TCR beta chain was found in a study of tumor and adjacent non-tumor tissue in lung cancer. Study-wide background: Stage I to III disease affected about nine men and 5 women aged roughly 31 to 76.

CDR3 size: 17 residues. Trimming stripped 7 bases from V and 4 bases from J, with 22 bases between. Germline V CDR1 and CDR2: LGHNT, FRNRAP. Regarding the study as a whole: Tumor repertoires had a smaller top 100 clone share than normal lung. TCR diversity was significantly greater in tumor than normal lung tissue.

No cell sorting was done before RNA was extracted from the tissue. Newly diagnosed lung cancer patients had thoracic surgery in China, August–late 2014, without prior chemotherapy. Of note for this clonotype: Its antigen is still unknown.

A modified ARM-PCR protocol with three rounds of nested PCR amplified TCRbeta. TCRdb passed the multiplex PCR reads through MiXCR, listing each CDR3 protein once. This table holds tens of thousands of distinct CDR3 sequences, around 75% found once. The V gene is TRBV12-5, the J gene TRBJ2-2; D is possibly TRBD2 (6 bases). Specimen: lung tumor tissue. The receptor's source is a woman aged 45-60 years with non-small cell lung cancer. CDR3 DNA: TGTGCTAGTGCCGGGCCCCCGGGAGAGGGATCCACCGGGGAGCTGTTTTTT. Its translation: CASAGPPGEGSTGELFF.